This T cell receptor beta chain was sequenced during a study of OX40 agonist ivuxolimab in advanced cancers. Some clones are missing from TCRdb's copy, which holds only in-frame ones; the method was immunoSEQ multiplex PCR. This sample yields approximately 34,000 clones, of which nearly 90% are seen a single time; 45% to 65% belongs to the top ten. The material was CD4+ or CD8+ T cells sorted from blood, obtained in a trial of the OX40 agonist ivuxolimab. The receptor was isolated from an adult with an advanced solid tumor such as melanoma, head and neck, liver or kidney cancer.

In DNA form, the CDR3 reads TGTGCCAGTGGGGAGGGGTTGGCTGAAGCTTTCTTT. It yields the protein CASGEGLAEAFF. This sequence joins TRBV19 and TRBJ1-1; D might be TRBD1 (5 bases). Trimming stripped 8 bases from V and 6 bases from J, with 13 bases between. The length of the CDR3 is 12 residues. Germline V CDR1 and CDR2: LNHDA, SQIVND (reference sequence).